Detailed here is one T cell receptor (beta chain). Its matching antigen is unknown. This CDR3 region has 15 residues. CDR1 MNHEY and CDR2 SVGEGT come from the germline V gene. Trimming removed 2 bases at V and 7 bases at J, with 18 bases between. This specimen comes from a study of T cell responses to AZD1222 COVID-19 vaccine. The study's findings and limits: Only a handful of individuals given AZD1222 were seropositive at baseline. Along spike, vaccine-associated CD4 TCRs were found throughout, with dominance at 160-218 and 743-854. After the peak T cell response, and only then, were repertoires sampled.

Profiled with immunoSEQ multiplex PCR; TCRdb holds only in-frame clones, not every one. The sample comprises about 200,000 clones, about 94% of which are singletons, and over 1.5% rests with the top ten. This sequence was found in an adult who received the MenACWY meningococcal vaccine as a control. The chain employs TRBV6-2 or TRBV6-3 and TRBJ2-7; D not resolved. The sample in question was peripheral blood, obtained 28 days after the second dose of the MenACWY control vaccine. Here the CDR3 reads CASSYSPGLVREQYF. The DNA for the CDR3 is TGTGCCAGCAGTTACAGTCCCGGGCTAGTCCGTGAGCAGTACTTC.